The clone carrying this T cell receptor (beta chain) was detected a few times. The sample comes from a study of tumor and adjacent non-tumor tissue in lung cancer. Study overall: Patients comprised about eleven adenocarcinoma, a couple of squamous cell carcinoma and 1 small cell lung cancer.

Trimming took 0 bases from V and 1 from J, leaving 7 bases between them. CDR1 is DFQATT, CDR2 SNEGSKA, per germline (reference sequence). The CDR3 length is 13 residues. Three rounds of nested PCR, following a modified ARM-PCR protocol, produced the TCRbeta library. TCRdb processed the multiplex PCR reads anew with MiXCR; each CDR3 protein has one entry. The table shows about 68,000 distinct CDR3 sequences, with 50% to 60% occurring only once. This sample's RNA came from whole unsorted tissue. Sequenced material: lung tumor tissue. The sequence came from a man aged 45-65 years with non-small cell lung cancer. V usage is TRBV20-1 and J usage is TRBJ2-7, with D perhaps TRBD2 (5 bases). The DNA of the CDR3 is TGCAGTGCTAGAGATCGGGAATCCTACGAGCAGTACTTC. Translated: CSARDRESYEQYF.